This TCR beta chain was obtained from a study of blood T cell repertoires in COVID-19. Study-level information: Samples representing acute and convalescent COVID-19 were sourced from the United States, Italy and Spain. PBMCs, B-cell-depleted T cells, or T cells were the source of the cDNA or gDNA that made up the material.

Study processing details: Reference gene primer amplification gave estimated nucleated cell counts. The data were produced by immunoSEQ multiplex PCR, yet TCRdb's version contains in-frame clones alone and is incomplete. V and J calls and clone size follow that table, whereas D and trimming were derived from the DNA. The sample gives 50,000 to 60,000 clones, approximately 90% of which show up once; roughly 9.8% is in the top ten. Germline V CDR1 and CDR2: LGHDT, YNNKEL (reference sequence). The CDR3 has 15 amino acids. The V gene end was trimmed by 3 bases and the J gene end by 2 bases; junction bases not matched to a gene: 4.

What was sequenced was peripheral blood. This receptor was taken from a woman of 80 years or more with acute or convalescent COVID-19. V and J are TRBV3-1 (or the pseudogene TRBV3-2) and TRBJ2-1; 7 positions agree with TRBD2. CDR3 region: CASSHGLVAYNEQFF. The CDR3 DNA is TGTGCCAGCAGCCACGGACTAGTCGCCTACAATGAGCAGTTCTTC.